The rows below give T cell receptor beta chains drawn from one sample of a study of long-term antiretroviral therapy in people with HIV. The method was immunoSEQ multiplex PCR; TCRdb's version includes in-frame clones alone and lacks a portion of them. Among tens of thousands of clones, about 95% were seen once, and the ten largest hold 6.5% to 10%. The sequencing used unsorted PBMCs, collected 6 to 6.5 years after starting antiretroviral therapy. The receptors were gathered from a man aged 25-45 years with HIV. CDR3s include the opening cysteine and the closing phenylalanine or tryptophan. Each record gives: clone size, V gene, D gene, J gene, CDR3 DNA, CDR3 protein. D genes are given only for firm matches. Part of the rows lack a size; the others show once, few, many or a class for expanded clones.

clone_size: -
v_call: TRBV5-4
d_call: -
j_call: TRBJ2-2
cdr3_nt: TGTGCCAGCAGCTTGGGAGGGGGGAACCCCACCGGGGAGCTGTTTTTT
cdr3_aa: CASSLGGGNPTGELFF

clone_size: once
v_call: TRBV7-3
d_call: -
j_call: TRBJ2-1
cdr3_nt: TGTGCCAGCAGTGACACTTCGAGTGCGGACAATGAGCAGTTCTTC
cdr3_aa: CASSDTSSADNEQFF

clone_size: -
v_call: TRBV7-6
d_call: TRBD1
j_call: TRBJ1-1
cdr3_nt: TGTGCCAGCAGCCCAGACAGGGGGCCGGTCACTGAAGCTTTCTTT
cdr3_aa: CASSPDRGPVTEAFF

clone_size: -
v_call: TRBV7-9
d_call: -
j_call: TRBJ1-1
cdr3_nt: TGTGCCAGCAGCTTAGGGGACCTGAACACTGAAGCTTTCTTT
cdr3_aa: CASSLGDLNTEAFF

clone_size: -
v_call: TRBV4-1
d_call: TRBD1
j_call: TRBJ2-7
cdr3_nt: TGCGCCAGCAGCCAGGTGGGGACAGGGGGCGACGAGCAGTACTTC
cdr3_aa: CASSQVGTGGDEQYF

clone_size: -
v_call: TRBV2
d_call: -
j_call: TRBJ2-1
cdr3_nt: TGTGCCAGCAGTGAAGCAATAGTAGCGGAGCAGTTCTTC
cdr3_aa: CASSEAIVAEQFF

clone_size: -
v_call: TRBV9
d_call: -
j_call: TRBJ2-3
cdr3_nt: TGTGCCAGCAGCCCCAGGAGTGGGATCCAGGTCGATACGCAGTATTTT
cdr3_aa: CASSPRSGIQVDTQYF

clone_size: -
v_call: TRBV9
d_call: -
j_call: TRBJ1-1
cdr3_nt: TGTGCCAGCAGCGTAGGGATAAACACTGAAGCTTTCTTT
cdr3_aa: CASSVGINTEAFF

clone_size: once
v_call: TRBV7-8
d_call: TRBD1
j_call: TRBJ1-3
cdr3_nt: TGTGCCAGCAGCGAGAAGACAGGGGCGGGAAACACCATATATTTT
cdr3_aa: CASSEKTGAGNTIYF

clone_size: -
v_call: TRBV28
d_call: -
j_call: TRBJ2-7
cdr3_nt: TGTGCCAGCAGTCCGGACAGTCCTACCTACGAGCAGTACTTC
cdr3_aa: CASSPDSPTYEQYF